Below, 23 T cell receptor beta chains from the same sample are listed, as sequenced in a study of CXCR3-negative and CXCR3-positive naive CD8 T cells. The authors made the TRB cDNA libraries by 5' RACE using UMI labels. Using the 5' RACE reads, TCRdb records one entry per CDR3 protein without DNA. The specimen's table records 60,000 or so distinct CDR3 sequences. The sample comprised memory CD8+ T cells from blood. The receptors shown here come from a human donor in good health. Some clones in this sample may be carry-over from other donors' samples.

This chain links TRBV29-1 with TRBJ2-5; TCRdb designates TRBD1, a call that cannot be tested without DNA. In germline, CDR1 is SQVTM, CDR2 ANQGSEA. The CDR3 is made up of 13 amino acids. Here the CDR3 reads CSVNQGSGGTQYF.

The chain links TRBV6-5 to TRBJ1-6. Germline V gives CDR1 MNHEY, CDR2 SVGAGI. The CDR3 consists of 17 residues. The CDR3 loop reads CAGSYSIQSSYNSPLHF.

V usage is TRBV29-1 and J usage is TRBJ2-7; TCRdb's D call of TRBD1 is untestable without DNA. The CDR3 covers 13 residues. Per the germline V gene, CDR1 is SQVTM and CDR2 is ANQGSEA. The CDR3 region is CSVADREPGEQYF.

This rearrangement joins TRBV28 to TRBJ2-7; TCRdb lists TRBD1, though no DNA is available to test this call. This CDR3 is 13 amino acids long. Germline V gene data show CDR1 as MDHEN and CDR2 as SYDVKM. CDR3 sequence: CASSLNRGDEQYF.

This chain uses TRBV9 with TRBJ1-1. The CDR3 is 14 amino acids. From germline, CDR1 is SGDLS and CDR2 YYNGEE. The CDR3 reads CASNPWGGDTEAFF. Supplemented by reference TRBV9 and TRBJ1-1, the full variable domain reads DSGVTQTPKHLITATGQRVTLRCSPRSGDLSVYWYQQSLDQGLQFLIQYYNGEERAKGNILERFSAQQFPDLHSELNLSSLELGDSALYFCASNPWGGDTEAFFGQGTRLTVV.

This clonotype is classed as medium-sized by frequency. The chain links TRBV5-5 to TRBJ2-1. The CDR3 consists of 11 residues. Germline V lookup: CDR1 SGHKS, CDR2 YYEKEE (reference sequence). This CDR3 reads CASFSYNEQFF.

V usage is TRBV19 and J usage is TRBJ2-1; TCRdb's D call of TRBD2 is untestable without DNA. CDR1 LNHDA and CDR2 SQIVND come from the germline V gene (reference sequence). The CDR3 totals 15 residues. The CDR3 region is CASSFGLAGANEQFF. Filled out from reference TRBV19 and TRBJ2-1, the complete variable domain reads DGGITQSPKYLFRKEGQNVTLSCEQNLNHDAMYWYRQDPGQGLRLIYYSQIVNDFQKGDIAEGYSVSREKKESFPLTVTSAQKNPTAFYLCASSFGLAGANEQFFGPGTRLTVL.

This CDR3 reads CSVSTGHAYEQYF. The rearrangement joins TRBV29-1 to TRBJ2-7; TCRdb reports TRBD1, a call that lacks DNA to check it against. This CDR3 region has 13 residues. Germline loops: CDR1 SQVTM, CDR2 ANQGSEA.

The V gene is TRBV12-3 or TRBV12-4, the J gene TRBJ2-7; TCRdb picks TRBD2, but there is no DNA to check that call. The CDR3 consists of 14 residues. CDR3 loop: CASSLIGGGYEQYF.

V is TRBV27 and J is TRBJ2-7. Germline assignment: CDR1 MNHEY and CDR2 SMNVEV (reference sequence). The CDR3 sequence is 11 residues long. The CDR3 spells CATYAAKSLYF.

This clonotype is labeled medium-sized based on frequency. This chain joins TRBV2 and TRBJ2-7; the TRBD2 assignment by TCRdb is unverifiable without DNA. This CDR3 is 15 amino acids long. Germline lookup yields CDR1 SNHLY and CDR2 FYNNEI. CDR3 sequence reads: CASRARPARTFEQYF. The full variable domain, in which reference TRBV2 and TRBJ2-7 provide the parts outside the CDR3, is EPEVTQTPSHQVTQMGQEVILRCVPISNHLYFYWYRQILGQKVEFLVSFYNNEISEKSEIFDDQFSVERPDGSNFTLKIRSTKLEDSAMYFCASRARPARTFEQYFGPGTRLTVT.

The chain combines TRBV19 with TRBJ1-1. CDR1 LNHDA and CDR2 SQIVND come from the germline V gene (reference sequence). The CDR3 sequence is 13 residues long. The chain's CDR3 is CASSETMNTEAFF.

This rearrangement joins TRBV6-1 to TRBJ2-6; the D call from TCRdb, TRBD1, cannot be confirmed without DNA. The germline V gene has CDR1 MNHNS and CDR2 SASEGT. CDR3 length equals 15 residues. The CDR3 protein is CASSHEGSGANVLTF.

The chain employs TRBV5-1 and TRBJ2-7; the D gene TCRdb calls, TRBD2, cannot be checked with no DNA. Per the germline V gene, CDR1 is SGHRS and CDR2 is YFSETQ. There are 15 residues in the CDR3. CDR3 protein: CASSPTGTQGYEQYF.

The chain employs TRBV29-1 and TRBJ2-7. The CDR3 is 12 amino acids. Germline CDR1 and CDR2: SQVTM and ANQGSEA. The CDR3 here is CSVRELAYEQYF.

This sequence joins TRBV27 and TRBJ2-2; TCRdb selects TRBD2, and the lack of DNA leaves this call unchecked. Per germline, CDR1 MNHEY and CDR2 SMNVEV (reference sequence). This CDR3 has 15 amino acids. The CDR3 sequence is CASSGLVGGAGELFF.

The chain links TRBV20-1 to TRBJ2-7; the TRBD1 assignment by TCRdb is unverifiable without DNA. Germline-derived CDR1 and CDR2 are DFQATT and SNEGSKA (reference sequence). The CDR3 has 13 amino acids. Here the CDR3 reads CSARHPGSYEQYF.

The rearrangement joins TRBV20-1 to TRBJ2-5; with no DNA, the TCRdb D assignment of TRBD1 cannot be verified. CDR1 and CDR2 (germline): DFQATT, SNEGSKA (reference sequence). The CDR3 consists of 15 residues. The CDR3 spells CSARGTGLPQETQYF.

J is TRBJ2-2 and V is TRBV29-1. Germline CDR1 and CDR2: SQVTM and ANQGSEA. The length of the CDR3 is 12 residues. The CDR3 is CSVVRVTGELFF.

The chain has TRBV20-1 and TRBJ2-5; the D call of TRBD1 rests on TCRdb alone, since no DNA is present to check it. The germline V gene encodes CDR1 DFQATT and CDR2 SNEGSKA (reference sequence). The CDR3 is made up of 16 amino acids. CDR3 sequence: CSARALRSYGGETQYF.

The chain recombines TRBV27 with TRBJ2-2; lacking DNA, the TRBD1 call made by TCRdb goes unchecked. This CDR3 has 17 amino acids. From germline, CDR1 is MNHEY and CDR2 SMNVEV (reference sequence). CDR3 protein: CASSLNRDFGFTGELFF.

The chain recombines TRBV28 with TRBJ1-5; without DNA, the TCRdb call of TRBD1 cannot be checked. From germline, CDR1 is MDHEN and CDR2 SYDVKM. The CDR3 spans 12 residues. CDR3 residues: CASGGASGPQHF. The entire variable domain, with the rest obtained from reference TRBV28 and TRBJ1-5, is as follows: DVKVTQSSRYLVKRTGEKVFLECVQDMDHENMFWYRQDPGLGLRLIYFSYDVKMKEKGDIPEGYSVSREKKERFSLILESASTNQTSMYLCASGGASGPQHFGDGTRLSIL.

The V gene is TRBV29-1, the J gene TRBJ2-2; TCRdb's D call of TRBD1 is untestable without DNA. The CDR3 loop spans 11 amino acids. The germline V gene encodes CDR1 SQVTM and CDR2 ANQGSEA. CDR3 protein: CSVWGTGELFF.